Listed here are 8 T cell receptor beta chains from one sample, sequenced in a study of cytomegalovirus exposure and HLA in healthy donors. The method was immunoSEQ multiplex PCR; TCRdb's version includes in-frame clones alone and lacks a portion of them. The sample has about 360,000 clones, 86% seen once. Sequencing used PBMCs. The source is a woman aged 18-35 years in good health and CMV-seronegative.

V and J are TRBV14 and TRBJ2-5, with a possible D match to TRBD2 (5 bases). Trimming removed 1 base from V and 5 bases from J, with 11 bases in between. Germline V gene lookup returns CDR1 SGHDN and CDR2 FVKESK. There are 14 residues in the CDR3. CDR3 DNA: TGTGCCAGCAGCCAAGTTGGCCGGAGGGAGACCCAGTACTTC. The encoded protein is CASSQVGRRETQYF.

The CDR3: CASSPGLAGGSEQFF. CDR3 sequence (DNA): TGTGCCAGCAGCCCAGGACTAGCGGGAGGTTCTGAGCAGTTCTTC. This chain uses TRBV7-3 with TRBJ2-1, with TRBD2 identical over 14 bases. CDR1 SGHTA and CDR2 FQGTGA come from the germline V gene. V was clipped by 5 bases and J by 9 bases; unmatched bases: 6. The CDR3 contains 15 residues.

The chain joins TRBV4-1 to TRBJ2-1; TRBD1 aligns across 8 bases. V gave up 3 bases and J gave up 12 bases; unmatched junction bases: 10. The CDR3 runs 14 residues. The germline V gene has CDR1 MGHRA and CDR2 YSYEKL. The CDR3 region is CASSQGQAFLGQFF. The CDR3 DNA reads TGCGCCAGCAGCCAGGGACAGGCATTCCTGGGGCAGTTCTTC.

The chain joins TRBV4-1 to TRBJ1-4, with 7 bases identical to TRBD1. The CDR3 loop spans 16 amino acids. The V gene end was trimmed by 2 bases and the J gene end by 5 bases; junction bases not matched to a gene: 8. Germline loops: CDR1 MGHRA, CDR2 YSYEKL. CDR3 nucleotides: TGCGCCAGCAGCCAAAACCCGGACAGGCTGAATGAAAAACTGTTTTTT. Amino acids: CASSQNPDRLNEKLFF.

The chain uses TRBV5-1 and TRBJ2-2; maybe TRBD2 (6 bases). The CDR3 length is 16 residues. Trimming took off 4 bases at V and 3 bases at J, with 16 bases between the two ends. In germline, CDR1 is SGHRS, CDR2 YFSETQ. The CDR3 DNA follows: TGCGCCAGCAGCCTCGCCCTAACGGGGGACACCGGGGAGCTGTTTTTT. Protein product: CASSLALTGDTGELFF.

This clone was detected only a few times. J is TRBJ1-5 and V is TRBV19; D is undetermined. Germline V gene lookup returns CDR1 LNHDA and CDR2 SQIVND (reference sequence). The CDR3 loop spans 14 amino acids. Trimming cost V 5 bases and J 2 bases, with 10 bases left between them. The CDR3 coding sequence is TGTGCCAGTAGTCCGGGGTTAGGCAATCAGCCCCAGCATTTT. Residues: CASSPGLGNQPQHF. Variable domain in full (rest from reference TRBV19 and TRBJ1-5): DGGITQSPKYLFRKEGQNVTLSCEQNLNHDAMYWYRQDPGQGLRLIYYSQIVNDFQKGDIAEGYSVSREKKESFPLTVTSAQKNPTAFYLCASSPGLGNQPQHFGDGTRLSIL.

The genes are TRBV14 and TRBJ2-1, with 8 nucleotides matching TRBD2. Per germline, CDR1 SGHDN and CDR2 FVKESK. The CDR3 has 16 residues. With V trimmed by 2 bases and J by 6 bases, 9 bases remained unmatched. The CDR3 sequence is CASSQSVGRVFNEQFF. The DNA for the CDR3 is TGTGCCAGCAGCCAATCGGTCGGGAGGGTTTTCAATGAGCAGTTCTTC.

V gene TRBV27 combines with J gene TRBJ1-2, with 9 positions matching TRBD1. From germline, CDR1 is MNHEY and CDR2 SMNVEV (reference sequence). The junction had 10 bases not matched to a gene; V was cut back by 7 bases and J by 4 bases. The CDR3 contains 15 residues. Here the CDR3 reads CASKQQGALSYGYTF. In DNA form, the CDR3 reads TGTGCCAGCAAACAACAGGGGGCGCTTAGCTATGGCTACACCTTC.